The 22 T cell receptor beta chains presented below share a single source sample, sequenced in a study of T cells after yellow fever vaccination. TCRdb independently ran MiXCR on the 5' RACE reads; one entry per CDR3 protein. The sample has about 46,000 distinct CDR3 sequences, just under 6.5% seen once; the top ten hold about 10%. This specimen was PBMCs, either bulk or a sorted T-cell subset (CD4+, CD8+, memory, or dextramer-sorted; not recorded which), taken 45 days after the yellow fever booster vaccination. The receptors shown here come from a man aged 25 to 45 who received the YFV17D yellow fever vaccine.

This clonotype was recorded at least ten times. The J gene is TRBJ2-3, the V gene TRBV20-1; D may be TRBD1 (5 bases). The CDR3 totals 16 residues. With 0 bases removed from V and 2 bases from J, the gap between germline ends came to 15 bases. The V gene's germline CDR1 is DFQATT and CDR2 SNEGSKA (reference sequence). The CDR3: CSARDSGRDYTDTQYF. CDR3 nucleotides: TGCAGTGCTAGAGATTCTGGCAGGGATTACACAGATACGCAGTATTTT.

The sample holds many counts of this clonotype. The rearrangement uses TRBV5-1 and TRBJ2-3; 7 positions match TRBD1. Germline trimming cut 5 bases from V and 5 bases from J; bases unmatched to any gene: 5. The germline gives CDR1 SGHRS, CDR2 YFSETQ. CDR3 size: 13 residues. The CDR3 DNA follows: TGCGCCAGCAGTAGACAGGGCCAAGATACGCAGTATTTT. Its translation: CASSRQGQDTQYF.

Of note for this clonotype: A much larger clone lies one base from this, so it may be a read error. This chain joins TRBV3-1 and TRBJ2-7; no clear D. The CDR3 is 11 amino acids. Germline-derived CDR1 and CDR2 are LGHDT and YNNKEL (reference sequence). V lost 7 bases to trimming and J lost 9 bases, with 13 bases between them. CDR3 protein: CASTDRVRQYF. The CDR3 DNA sequence: TGTGCCAGCACCGATAGGGTGCGGCAGTACTTC.

A few counts support this clonotype. The chain joins TRBV6-5 to TRBJ2-2, with D hard to call. Germline V gene data show CDR1 as MNHEY and CDR2 as SVGAGI. Trimming cost V 2 bases and J 2 bases, with 6 bases left between them. The CDR3 covers 14 residues. As DNA, the CDR3 is TGTGCCAGCAGTTACCAGATTAACACCGGGGAGCTGTTTTTT. Translation: CASSYQINTGELFF.

This clonotype appeared many times. The chain couples TRBV3-1 to TRBJ1-4; D unclear. CDR3 length: 12 amino acids. Germline-derived CDR1 and CDR2 are LGHDT and YNNKEL (reference sequence). CDR3 residues: CVPGSTNEKLFF. As DNA, the CDR3 is TGTGTTCCGGGCTCAACTAATGAAAAACTGTTTTTT. Combining the CDR3 with reference TRBV3-1 and TRBJ1-4 gives the whole variable domain DTAVSQTPKYLVTQMGNDKSIKCEQNLGHDTMYWYKQDSKKFLKIMFSYNNKELIINETVPNRFSPKSPDKAHLNLHINSLELGDSAVYFCVPGSTNEKLFFGSGTQLSVL.

Many counts were recorded for this clonotype. The chain combines TRBV12-3 or TRBV12-4 with TRBJ2-7, with a weak D call TRBD1 (6 bases). The V and J ends lost 0 bases and 2 bases respectively, with 17 bases between them. CDR3 length: 17 residues. CDR3: CASSLADETGPPYEQYF. The DNA for the CDR3 is TGTGCCAGCAGTTTAGCGGACGAAACAGGGCCCCCCTACGAGCAGTACTTC.

This clonotype was counted a few times. The J gene is TRBJ1-1, the V gene TRBV7-2, with D unresolved. CDR1 is SGHTA and CDR2 is FQGNSA in the germline V gene. Trimming left V 3 bases short and J 1 base short, with 9 bases between. The CDR3 has 14 residues. This CDR3 is CASSFVERNTEAFF. As DNA, the CDR3 is TGTGCCAGCAGCTTCGTGGAAAGGAACACTGAAGCTTTCTTT.

The V call is TRBV7-9, the J call TRBJ2-7; D gene ambiguous. The CDR3 has 16 amino acids. Trimming shortened V by 5 bases and J by 2 bases, and 19 bases separated the two germline ends. Germline V gives CDR1 SEHNR, CDR2 FQNEAQ (reference sequence). This chain's CDR3 is CASSPPPGRLAYEQYF. DNA of the CDR3: TGTGCCAGCAGCCCACCCCCGGGCCGACTTGCCTACGAGCAGTACTTC.

Ten or more counts support this clonotype. The chain joins TRBV29-1 to TRBJ1-1; no firm D call. Per germline, CDR1 SQVTM and CDR2 ANQGSEA. V lost 0 bases to trimming and J lost 6 bases, with 5 bases between them. The CDR3 covers 11 residues. CDR3 bases: TGCAGCGTTGAAGATTCGTCTGAAGCTTTCTTT. This codes for CSVEDSSEAFF.

This clonotype was detected only a few times. The chain recombines TRBV7-9 with TRBJ2-3; D ambiguous. Trimming removed 5 bases from V and 4 bases from J, with 10 bases in between. The V gene's germline CDR1 is SEHNR and CDR2 FQNEAQ (reference sequence). The CDR3 loop spans 13 amino acids. The CDR3 here is CASSPKGPDTQYF. The CDR3 nucleotides read TGTGCCAGCAGCCCGAAGGGTCCAGATACGCAGTATTTT.

The J gene is TRBJ2-2, the V gene TRBV5-1; 9 bases are shared with TRBD2. The germline gives CDR1 SGHRS, CDR2 YFSETQ. Losses at the gene ends were 4 bases for V and 5 bases for J; bases not matched to a gene: 6. This CDR3 region has 15 residues. The CDR3, as DNA: TGCGCCAGCAGCAAAAGGACTAGCGCTACCGGGGAGCTGTTTTTT. Translating gives CASSKRTSATGELFF.

The chain joins TRBV11-2 to TRBJ2-7; D is perhaps TRBD1 (5 bases). Per the germline V gene, CDR1 is SGHAT and CDR2 is FQNNGV. V dropped 0 bases and J dropped 4 bases, with 10 bases sitting between them. This CDR3 has 14 amino acids. For the CDR3, the DNA is TGTGCCAGCAGCTTAGATCGACAGAATTACGAGCAGTACTTC. This gives the protein CASSLDRQNYEQYF.

Ten or more counts support this clonotype. The V gene is TRBV2, the J gene TRBJ2-5; weak D call: TRBD2 (5 bases). This CDR3 comprises 15 residues. Trimming took 5 bases from V and 7 from J, leaving 20 bases between them. Germline V gives CDR1 SNHLY, CDR2 FYNNEI. CDR3 amino acids: CASSNTAGLYGTQYF. As DNA, the CDR3 is TGTGCCAGCAGTAATACTGCAGGACTGTACGGGACCCAGTACTTC.

This clonotype appeared many times. CDR3 protein: CASSETADKGETQYF. In DNA form, the CDR3 reads TGTGCCAGCAGTGAGACGGCAGATAAAGGGGAGACCCAGTACTTC. The gene calls are TRBV2 and TRBJ2-5; D is unresolved. The V and J ends lost 3 bases and 5 bases respectively, with 16 bases between them. Germline assignment: CDR1 SNHLY and CDR2 FYNNEI. This CDR3 has 15 residues.

This clonotype was detected many times. CDR3 bases: TGTGCCAGCAGTCGTCGGCTTTCCGGTACGAATGAGCAGTTCTTC. As protein: CASSRRLSGTNEQFF. V and J are TRBV28 and TRBJ2-1; D is undetermined. CDR3 length: 15 amino acids. Trimming took off 5 bases at V and 7 bases at J, with 18 bases between the two ends. The germline CDR1 and CDR2 sequences are MDHEN and SYDVKM.

This clonotype was picked up a small number of times. This chain links TRBV18 with TRBJ2-7; no firm D call. The germline V and J ends were trimmed by 4 bases and 3 bases, with 13 bases remaining between them. This CDR3 comprises 14 residues. Germline loops: CDR1 KGHSH, CDR2 LQKENI. The CDR3 sequence: CASSHELDRYEQYF. CDR3 coding DNA: TGTGCCAGCTCACACGAACTCGATCGCTACGAGCAGTACTTC.

This clonotype was counted many times. The rearrangement joins TRBV28 to TRBJ2-2; D remains ambiguous. Germline V gene sequence: CDR1 MDHEN, CDR2 SYDVKM. Trimming took off 8 bases at V and 5 bases at J, with 15 bases between the two ends. The CDR3 totals 14 residues. The CDR3: CASRPKVATGELFF. CDR3 bases: TGTGCCAGCCGCCCTAAGGTGGCGACCGGGGAGCTGTTTTTT.

Ten or more counts support this clonotype. The chain couples TRBV10-3 to TRBJ2-7; D is possibly TRBD2 (6 bases). The CDR3 is 15 amino acids. Trimming removed 2 bases from V and 0 bases from J, with 11 bases in between. Germline CDR1 is ENHRY and CDR2 is SYGVKD. This CDR3 is CAISEGGSSSYEQYF. As DNA, the CDR3 is TGTGCCATCAGTGAGGGGGGGAGTAGCTCCTACGAGCAGTACTTC.

This clonotype was counted ten times or more. The chain employs TRBV2 and TRBJ2-2; 7 bases are shared with TRBD1. This CDR3 spans 15 amino acids. Germline V gives CDR1 SNHLY, CDR2 FYNNEI. The V gene end was trimmed by 7 bases and the J gene end by 5 bases; junction bases not matched to a gene: 10. As DNA, the CDR3 is TGTGCCAGCACTTCGACAGGGCGAGGGACCGGGGAGCTGTTTTTT. This codes for CASTSTGRGTGELFF.

A note on this clonotype: A read error is possible here, since a much larger clone lies one base away. This chain links TRBV3-1 with TRBJ1-2; D remains unclear. Trimming cost V 0 bases and J 10 bases, with 18 bases left between them. CDR3 length equals 15 residues. Germline V gene data show CDR1 as LGHDT and CDR2 as YNNKEL (reference sequence). The CDR3 here is CASSQDITPYQDYTF. CDR3 nucleotides: TGTGCCAGCAGCCAAGATATAACCCCATACCAAGACTACACCTTC.

This clonotype has a handful of counts. The rearrangement uses TRBV30 and TRBJ2-7; the D gene could be TRBD1 or TRBD2 (6 bases each). Germline V gene data show CDR1 as GTSNPN and CDR2 as SVGIG (reference sequence). The length of the CDR3 is 15 residues. Trimming removed 5 bases from V and 2 bases from J, with 19 bases in between. CDR3 in amino acids: CAWSPGRGQAYEQYF. The CDR3 region has the DNA TGTGCCTGGTCGCCCGGACGGGGGCAGGCCTACGAGCAGTACTTC. Variable domain in full (rest from reference TRBV30 and TRBJ2-7): SQTIHQWPATLVQPVGSPLSLECTVEGTSNPNLYWYRQAAGRGLQLLFYSVGIGQISSEVPQNLSASRPQDRQFILSSKKLLLSDSGFYLCAWSPGRGQAYEQYFGPGTRLTVT.

At least ten counts were recorded for this clonotype. This chain links TRBV20-1 with TRBJ2-6; TRBD1 agrees at 7 bases. This CDR3 has 16 amino acids. J gave up 0 bases and V 5 bases, and 7 bases lay outside the gene matches. CDR1 and CDR2 from the germline V gene are DFQATT and SNEGSKA (reference sequence). As DNA, the CDR3 is TGCAGTGCTCGTGACAGGGCCTACTCTGGGGCCAACGTCCTGACTTTC. This encodes CSARDRAYSGANVLTF.